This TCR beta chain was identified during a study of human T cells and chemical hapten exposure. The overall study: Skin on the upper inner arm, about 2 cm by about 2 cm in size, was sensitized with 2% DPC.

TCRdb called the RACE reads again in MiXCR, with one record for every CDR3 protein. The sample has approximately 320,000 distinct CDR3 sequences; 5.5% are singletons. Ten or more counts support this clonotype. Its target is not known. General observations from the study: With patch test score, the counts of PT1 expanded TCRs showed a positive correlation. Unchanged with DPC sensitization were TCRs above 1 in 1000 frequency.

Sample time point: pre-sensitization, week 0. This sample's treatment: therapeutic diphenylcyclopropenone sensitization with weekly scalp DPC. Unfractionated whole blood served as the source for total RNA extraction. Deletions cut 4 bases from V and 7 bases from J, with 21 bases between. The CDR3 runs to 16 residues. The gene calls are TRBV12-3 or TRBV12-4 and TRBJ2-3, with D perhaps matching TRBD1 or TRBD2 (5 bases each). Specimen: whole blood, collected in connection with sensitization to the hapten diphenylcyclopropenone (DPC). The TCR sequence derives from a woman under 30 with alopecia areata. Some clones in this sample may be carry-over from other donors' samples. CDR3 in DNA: TGTGCCAGCAGTTCCCTGGGGGAGACCCCCAGAAATACGCAGTATTTT. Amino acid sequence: CASSSLGETPRNTQYF.